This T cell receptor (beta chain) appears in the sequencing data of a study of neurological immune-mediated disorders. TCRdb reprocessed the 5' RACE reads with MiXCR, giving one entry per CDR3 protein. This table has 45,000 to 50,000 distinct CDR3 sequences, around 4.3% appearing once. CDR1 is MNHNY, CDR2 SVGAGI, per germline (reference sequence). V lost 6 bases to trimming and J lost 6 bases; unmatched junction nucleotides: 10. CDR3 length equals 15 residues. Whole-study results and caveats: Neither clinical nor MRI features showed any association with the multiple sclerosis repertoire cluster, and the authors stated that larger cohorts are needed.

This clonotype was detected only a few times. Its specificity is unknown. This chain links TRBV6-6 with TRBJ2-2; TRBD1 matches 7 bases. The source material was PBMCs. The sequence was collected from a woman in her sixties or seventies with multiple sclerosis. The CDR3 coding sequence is TGTGCCAGCAGGACTACAGGGGTAGGGGCCGGGGAGCTGTTTTTT. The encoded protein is CASRTTGVGAGELFF.